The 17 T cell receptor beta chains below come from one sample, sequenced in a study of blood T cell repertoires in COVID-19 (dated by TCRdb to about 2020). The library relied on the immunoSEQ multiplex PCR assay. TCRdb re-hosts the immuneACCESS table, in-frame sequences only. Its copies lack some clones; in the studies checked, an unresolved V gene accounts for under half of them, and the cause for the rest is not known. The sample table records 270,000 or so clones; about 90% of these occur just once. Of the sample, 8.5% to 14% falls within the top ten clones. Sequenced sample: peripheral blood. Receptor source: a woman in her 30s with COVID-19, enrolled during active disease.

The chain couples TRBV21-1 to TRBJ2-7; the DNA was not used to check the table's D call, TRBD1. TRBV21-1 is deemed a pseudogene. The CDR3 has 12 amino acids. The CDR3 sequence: CAKRQGAYEQYF. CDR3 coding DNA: TGTGCCAAGAGACAGGGTGCCTACGAGCAGTACTTC.

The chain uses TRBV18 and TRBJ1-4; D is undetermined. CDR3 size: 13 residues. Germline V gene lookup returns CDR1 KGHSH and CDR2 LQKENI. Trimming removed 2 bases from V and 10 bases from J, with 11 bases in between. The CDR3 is CASSPVAPGKLFF. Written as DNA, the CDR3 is TGTGCCAGCTCACCAGTTGCACCCGGAAAACTGTTTTTT.

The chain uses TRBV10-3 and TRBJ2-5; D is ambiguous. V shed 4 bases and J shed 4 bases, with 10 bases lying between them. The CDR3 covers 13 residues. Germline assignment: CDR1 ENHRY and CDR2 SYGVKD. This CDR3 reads CAISGVSSETQYF. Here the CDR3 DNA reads TGTGCCATCAGTGGTGTTAGCTCAGAGACCCAGTACTTC.

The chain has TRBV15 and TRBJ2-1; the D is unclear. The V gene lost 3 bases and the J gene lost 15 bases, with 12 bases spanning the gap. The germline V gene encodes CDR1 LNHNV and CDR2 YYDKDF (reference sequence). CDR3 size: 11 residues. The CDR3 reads CATSSTGIPFF. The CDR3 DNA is TGTGCCACCAGCAGCACGGGTATCCCGTTCTTC.

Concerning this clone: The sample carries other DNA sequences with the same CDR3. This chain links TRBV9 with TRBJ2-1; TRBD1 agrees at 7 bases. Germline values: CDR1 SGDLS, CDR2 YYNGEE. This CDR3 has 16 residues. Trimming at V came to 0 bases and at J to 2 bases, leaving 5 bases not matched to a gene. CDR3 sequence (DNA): TGTGCCAGCAGCGTAGTCGGGCAGGGGGCCTACAATGAGCAGTTCTTC. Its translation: CASSVVGQGAYNEQFF.

Here the CDR3 DNA reads TGCAGCGTTGAGATGGCTAGCGTTTTTGGCGAGCAGTACTTC. Translation gives CSVEMASVFGEQYF. V usage is TRBV29-1 and J usage is TRBJ2-7; possible D gene TRBD2, 6 bases. V was trimmed by 3 bases and J by 6 bases, leaving 18 bases between them. This CDR3 has 14 residues. Germline CDR1 SQVTM, CDR2 ANQGSEA.

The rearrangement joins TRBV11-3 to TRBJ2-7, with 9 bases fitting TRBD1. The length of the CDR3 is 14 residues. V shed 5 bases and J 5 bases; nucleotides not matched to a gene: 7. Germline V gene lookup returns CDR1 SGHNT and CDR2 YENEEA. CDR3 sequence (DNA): TGTGCCAGCAGCCCCGGGACAGGGATCGACGAGCAGTACTTC. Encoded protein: CASSPGTGIDEQYF.

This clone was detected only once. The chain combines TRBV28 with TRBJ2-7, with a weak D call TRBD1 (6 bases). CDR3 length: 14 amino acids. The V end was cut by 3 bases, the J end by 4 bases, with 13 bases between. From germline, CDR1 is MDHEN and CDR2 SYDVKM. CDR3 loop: CASSFGQGYYEQYF. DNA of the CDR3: TGTGCCAGCAGTTTTGGGCAGGGGTATTACGAGCAGTACTTC.

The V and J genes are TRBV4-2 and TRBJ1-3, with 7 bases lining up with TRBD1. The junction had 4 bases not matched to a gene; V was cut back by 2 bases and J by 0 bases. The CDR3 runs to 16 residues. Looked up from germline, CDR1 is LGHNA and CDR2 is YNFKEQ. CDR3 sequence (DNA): TGTGCCAGCAGCCAACAGACAGGGAACTCTGGAAACACCATATATTTT. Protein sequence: CASSQQTGNSGNTIYF.

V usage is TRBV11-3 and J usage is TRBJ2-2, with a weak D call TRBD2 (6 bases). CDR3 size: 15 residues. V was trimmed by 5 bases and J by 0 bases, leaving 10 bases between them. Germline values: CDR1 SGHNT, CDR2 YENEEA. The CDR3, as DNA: TGTGCCAGCAGCCCTGGACTATCGAACACCGGGGAGCTGTTTTTT. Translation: CASSPGLSNTGELFF.

CDR3 amino acids: CASSEDPEGVTEAFF. The CDR3 nucleotides read TGCGCCAGCAGTGAAGATCCAGAAGGGGTCACTGAAGCTTTCTTT. The J gene is TRBJ1-1, the V gene TRBV10-1; weak D call: TRBD1 (5 bases). This CDR3 is built from 15 residues. V was cut by 3 bases and J by 4 bases, with 15 bases left in between. Per the germline V gene, CDR1 is WNHNN and CDR2 is SYGVQD (reference sequence).

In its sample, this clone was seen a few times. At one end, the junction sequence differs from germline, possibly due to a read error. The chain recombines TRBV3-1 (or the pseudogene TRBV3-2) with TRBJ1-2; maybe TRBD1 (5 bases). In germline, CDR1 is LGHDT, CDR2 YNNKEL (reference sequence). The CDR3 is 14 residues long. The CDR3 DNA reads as TGTGCCAGCACCCAAACCAGACGGGGGGATGGCTACACCTTC. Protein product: CASTQTRRGDGYTF.

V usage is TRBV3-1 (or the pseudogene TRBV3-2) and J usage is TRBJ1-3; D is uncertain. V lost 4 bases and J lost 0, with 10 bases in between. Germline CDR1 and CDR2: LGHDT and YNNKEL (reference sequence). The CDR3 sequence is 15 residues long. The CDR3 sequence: CASSLTTPSGNTIYF. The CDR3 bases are TGTGCCAGCAGCCTTACGACACCCTCTGGAAACACCATATATTTT.

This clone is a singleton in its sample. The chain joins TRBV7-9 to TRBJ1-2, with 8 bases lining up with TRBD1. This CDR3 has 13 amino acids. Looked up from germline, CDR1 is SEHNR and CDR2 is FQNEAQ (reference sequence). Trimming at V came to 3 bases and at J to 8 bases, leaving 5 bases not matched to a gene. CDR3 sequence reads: CASSLGTGGGYTF. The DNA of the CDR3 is TGTGCCAGCAGCTTGGGGACAGGAGGGGGCTACACCTTC.

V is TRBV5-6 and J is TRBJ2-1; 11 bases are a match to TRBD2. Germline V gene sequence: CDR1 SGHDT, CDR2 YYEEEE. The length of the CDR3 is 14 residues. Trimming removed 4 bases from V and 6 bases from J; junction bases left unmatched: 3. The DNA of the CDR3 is TGTGCCAGCAGCGACGGGACTAGCGGCAATGAGCAGTTCTTC. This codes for CASSDGTSGNEQFF.

The CDR3 sequence is CASSEARAGGADTQYF. CDR3 coding DNA: TGTGCCAGCAGTGAAGCGAGGGCAGGGGGCGCGGATACGCAGTATTTT. The J gene is TRBJ2-3, the V gene TRBV6-1, with TRBD1 matching over 8 bases. V gave up 0 bases and J gave up 6 bases; unmatched junction bases: 8. This CDR3 is 16 amino acids long. Germline CDR1 is MNHNS and CDR2 is SASEGT.

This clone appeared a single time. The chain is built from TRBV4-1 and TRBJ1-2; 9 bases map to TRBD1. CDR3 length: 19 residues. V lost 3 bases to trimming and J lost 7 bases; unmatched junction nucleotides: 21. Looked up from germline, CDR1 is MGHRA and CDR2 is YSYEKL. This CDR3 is CASSHTVGQGVDSFPGYTF. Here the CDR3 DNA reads TGCGCCAGCAGCCATACGGTGGGACAGGGAGTCGACAGTTTCCCTGGCTACACCTTC.